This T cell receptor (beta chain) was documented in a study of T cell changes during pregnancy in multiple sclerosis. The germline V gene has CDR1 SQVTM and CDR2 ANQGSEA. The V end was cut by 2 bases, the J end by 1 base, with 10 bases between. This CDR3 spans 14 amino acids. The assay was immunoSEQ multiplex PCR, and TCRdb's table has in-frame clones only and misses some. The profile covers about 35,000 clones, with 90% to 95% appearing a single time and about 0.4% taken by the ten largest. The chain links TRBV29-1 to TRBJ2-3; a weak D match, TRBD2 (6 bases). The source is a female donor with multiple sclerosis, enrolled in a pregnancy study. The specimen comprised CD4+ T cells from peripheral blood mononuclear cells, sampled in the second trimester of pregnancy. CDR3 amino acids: CSVESWEGTDTQYF. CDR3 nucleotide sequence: TGCAGCGTTGAATCCTGGGAGGGCACAGATACGCAGTATTTT.